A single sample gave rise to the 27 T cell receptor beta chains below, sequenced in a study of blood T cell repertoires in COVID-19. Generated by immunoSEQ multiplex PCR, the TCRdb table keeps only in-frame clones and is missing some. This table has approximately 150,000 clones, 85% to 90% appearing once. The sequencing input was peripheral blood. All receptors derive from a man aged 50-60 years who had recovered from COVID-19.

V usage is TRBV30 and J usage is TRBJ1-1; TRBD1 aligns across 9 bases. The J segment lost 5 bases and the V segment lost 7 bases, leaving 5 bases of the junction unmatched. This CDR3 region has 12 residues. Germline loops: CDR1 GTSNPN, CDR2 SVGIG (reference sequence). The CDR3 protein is CASRQGGTEAFF. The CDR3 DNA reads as TGTGCCTCTAGACAGGGGGGTACTGAAGCTTTCTTT.

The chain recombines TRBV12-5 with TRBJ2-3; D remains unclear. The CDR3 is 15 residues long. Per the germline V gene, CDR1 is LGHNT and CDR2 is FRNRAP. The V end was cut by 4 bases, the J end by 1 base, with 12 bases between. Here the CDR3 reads CASGSRPAGTDTQYF. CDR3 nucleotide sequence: TGTGCTAGTGGTTCTCGGCCGGCGGGCACAGATACGCAGTATTTT.

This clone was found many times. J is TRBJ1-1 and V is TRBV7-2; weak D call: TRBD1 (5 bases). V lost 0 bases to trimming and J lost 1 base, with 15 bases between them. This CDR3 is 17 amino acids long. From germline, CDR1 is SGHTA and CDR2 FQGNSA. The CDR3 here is CASSLAGHRRGNTEAFF. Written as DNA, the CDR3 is TGTGCCAGCAGCTTAGCAGGTCACAGGCGGGGGAACACTGAAGCTTTCTTT.

The CDR3 spells CASSLGQENNEQFF. DNA for the CDR3: TGTGCCAGCAGCCTGGGACAGGAAAACAATGAGCAGTTCTTC. The rearrangement uses TRBV11-3 and TRBJ2-1, with 8 bases matching TRBD1. The CDR3 totals 14 residues. V lost 5 bases to trimming and J lost 5 bases; unmatched junction nucleotides: 5. Looked up from germline, CDR1 is SGHNT and CDR2 is YENEEA.

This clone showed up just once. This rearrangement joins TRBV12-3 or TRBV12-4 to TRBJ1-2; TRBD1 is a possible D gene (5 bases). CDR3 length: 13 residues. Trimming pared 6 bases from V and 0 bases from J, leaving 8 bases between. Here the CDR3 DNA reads TGTGCCAGCAGCATCAGGGCTAACTATGGCTACACCTTC. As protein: CASSIRANYGYTF.

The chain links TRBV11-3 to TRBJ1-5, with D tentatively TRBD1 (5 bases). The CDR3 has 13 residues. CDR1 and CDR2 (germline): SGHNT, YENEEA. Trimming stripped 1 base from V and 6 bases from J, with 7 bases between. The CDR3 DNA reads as TGTGCCAGCAGCTTAGGGGGGGGTCAGCCCCAGCATTTT. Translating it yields CASSLGGGQPQHF.

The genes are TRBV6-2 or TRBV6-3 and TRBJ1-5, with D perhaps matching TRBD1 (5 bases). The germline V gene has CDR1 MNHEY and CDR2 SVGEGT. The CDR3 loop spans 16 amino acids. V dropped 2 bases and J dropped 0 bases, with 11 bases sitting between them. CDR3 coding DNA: TGTGCCAGCAGTTACAGCGGGGCTCTTAGCAATCAGCCCCAGCATTTT. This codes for CASSYSGALSNQPQHF.

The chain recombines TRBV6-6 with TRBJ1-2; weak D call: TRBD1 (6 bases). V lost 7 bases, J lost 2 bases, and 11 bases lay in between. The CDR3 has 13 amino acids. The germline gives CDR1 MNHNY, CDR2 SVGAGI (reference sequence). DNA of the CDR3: TGTGCCAGCAAAAACAGGGAGAACTATGGCTACACCTTC. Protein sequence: CASKNRENYGYTF.

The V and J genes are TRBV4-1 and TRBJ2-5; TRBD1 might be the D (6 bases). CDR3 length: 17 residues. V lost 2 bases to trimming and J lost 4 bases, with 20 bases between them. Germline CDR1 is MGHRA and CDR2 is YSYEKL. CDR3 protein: CASSQPSRQARRETQYF. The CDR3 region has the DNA TGCGCCAGCAGCCAACCTTCACGACAGGCACGGAGAGAGACCCAGTACTTC.

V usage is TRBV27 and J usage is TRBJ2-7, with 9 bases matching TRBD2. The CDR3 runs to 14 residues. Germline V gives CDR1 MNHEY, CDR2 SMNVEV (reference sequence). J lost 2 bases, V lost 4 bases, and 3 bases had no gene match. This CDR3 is CASSSRGGAYEQYF. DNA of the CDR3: TGTGCCAGCAGTTCTCGCGGGGGGGCCTACGAGCAGTACTTC.

CDR3 region: CASSLGGRGALVNEQFF. The CDR3 DNA is TGTGCCAGCAGCTTGGGGGGGCGGGGGGCCCTAGTCAATGAGCAGTTCTTC. The chain has TRBV5-4 and TRBJ2-1; 8 nucleotides align to TRBD2. Germline CDR1 SGHNT, CDR2 YYREEE (reference sequence). After removal of 0 bases from V and 6 bases from J, the junction contained 11 bases not matched to a gene. The CDR3 loop spans 17 amino acids.

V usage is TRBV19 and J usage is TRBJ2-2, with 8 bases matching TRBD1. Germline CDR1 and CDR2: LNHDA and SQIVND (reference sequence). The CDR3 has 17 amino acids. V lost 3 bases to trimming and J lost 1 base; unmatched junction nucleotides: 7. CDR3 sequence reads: CASSIPRQGRNTGELFF. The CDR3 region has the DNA TGTGCCAGTAGTATCCCGCGACAGGGGAGGAACACCGGGGAGCTGTTTTTT.

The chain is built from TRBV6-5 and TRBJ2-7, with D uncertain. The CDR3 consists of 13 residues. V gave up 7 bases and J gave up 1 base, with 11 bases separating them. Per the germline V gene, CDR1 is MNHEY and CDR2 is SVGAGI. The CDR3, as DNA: TGTGCCAGCAATGCTAGGCCATCCTACGAGCAGTACTTC. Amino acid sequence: CASNARPSYEQYF.

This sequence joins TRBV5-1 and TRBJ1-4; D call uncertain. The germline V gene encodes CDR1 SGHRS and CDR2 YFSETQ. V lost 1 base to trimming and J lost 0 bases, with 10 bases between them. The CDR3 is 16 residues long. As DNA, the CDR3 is TGCGCCAGCAGCTTGACCGGTCCCTCAACTAATGAAAAACTGTTTTTT. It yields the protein CASSLTGPSTNEKLFF. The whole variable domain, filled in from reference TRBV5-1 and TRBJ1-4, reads KAGVTQTPRYLIKTRGQQVTLSCSPISGHRSVSWYQQTPGQGLQFLFEYFSETQRNKGNFPGRFSGRQFSNSRSEMNVSTLELGDSALYLCASSLTGPSTNEKLFFGSGTQLSVL.

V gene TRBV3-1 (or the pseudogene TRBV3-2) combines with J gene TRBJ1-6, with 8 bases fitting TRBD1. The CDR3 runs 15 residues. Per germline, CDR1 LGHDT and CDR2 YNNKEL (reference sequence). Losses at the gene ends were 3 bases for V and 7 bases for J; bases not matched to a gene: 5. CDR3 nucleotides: TGTGCCAGCAGCCAGGGCAGGGGGCTAAATTCACCCCTCCACTTT. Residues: CASSQGRGLNSPLHF.

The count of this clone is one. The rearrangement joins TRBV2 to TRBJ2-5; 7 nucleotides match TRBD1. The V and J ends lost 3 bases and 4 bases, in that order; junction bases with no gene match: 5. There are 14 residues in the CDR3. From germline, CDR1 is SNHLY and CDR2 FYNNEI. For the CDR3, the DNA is TGTGCCAGCAGTGAGAGACAGGGTGGAGAGACCCAGTACTTC. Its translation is CASSERQGGETQYF.

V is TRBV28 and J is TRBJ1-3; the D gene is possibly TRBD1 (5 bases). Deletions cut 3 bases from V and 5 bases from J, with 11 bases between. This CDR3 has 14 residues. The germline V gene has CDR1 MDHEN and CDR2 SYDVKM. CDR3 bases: TGTGCCAGCAGTTTTCAGGGTACGAGAAACACCATATATTTT. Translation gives CASSFQGTRNTIYF.

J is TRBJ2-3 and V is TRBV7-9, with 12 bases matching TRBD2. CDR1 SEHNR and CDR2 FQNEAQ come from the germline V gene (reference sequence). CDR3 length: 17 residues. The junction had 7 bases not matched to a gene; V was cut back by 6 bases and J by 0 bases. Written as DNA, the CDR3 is TGTGCCAGCAGACCTAGACTAGCGGGGGTTAGCACAGATACGCAGTATTTT. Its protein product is CASRPRLAGVSTDTQYF.

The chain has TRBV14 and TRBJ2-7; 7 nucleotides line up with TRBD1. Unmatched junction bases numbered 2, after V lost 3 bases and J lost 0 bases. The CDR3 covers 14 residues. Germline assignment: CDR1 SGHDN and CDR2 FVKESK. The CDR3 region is CASSHRDSSYEQYF. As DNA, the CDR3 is TGTGCCAGCAGCCACCGGGACAGCTCCTACGAGCAGTACTTC.

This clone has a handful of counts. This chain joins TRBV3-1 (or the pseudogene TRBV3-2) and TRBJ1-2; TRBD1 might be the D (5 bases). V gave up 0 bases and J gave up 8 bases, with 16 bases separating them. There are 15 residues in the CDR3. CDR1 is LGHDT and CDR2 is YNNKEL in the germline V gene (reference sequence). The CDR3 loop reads CASSQDSSGLRGYTF. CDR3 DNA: TGTGCCAGCAGCCAAGATTCGTCAGGGTTGCGAGGCTACACCTTC.

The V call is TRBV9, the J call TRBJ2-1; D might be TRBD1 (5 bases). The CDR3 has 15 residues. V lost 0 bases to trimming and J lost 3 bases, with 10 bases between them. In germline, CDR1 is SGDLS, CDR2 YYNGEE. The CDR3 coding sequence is TGTGCCAGCAGCGTAGGGTGGGGCGGCTACAATGAGCAGTTCTTC. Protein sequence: CASSVGWGGYNEQFF. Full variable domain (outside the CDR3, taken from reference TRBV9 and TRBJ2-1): DSGVTQTPKHLITATGQRVTLRCSPRSGDLSVYWYQQSLDQGLQFLIQYYNGEERAKGNILERFSAQQFPDLHSELNLSSLELGDSALYFCASSVGWGGYNEQFFGPGTRLTVL.

The CDR3 coding sequence is TGCAGCGTTGAGAGGGCAGGGGGGACTGAAGCTTTCTTT. This sequence encodes CSVERAGGTEAFF. The chain couples TRBV29-1 to TRBJ1-1; 7 nucleotides agree with TRBD1. This CDR3 spans 13 amino acids. J lost 5 bases, V lost 3 bases, and 6 bases had no gene match. CDR1 is SQVTM, CDR2 ANQGSEA, per germline.

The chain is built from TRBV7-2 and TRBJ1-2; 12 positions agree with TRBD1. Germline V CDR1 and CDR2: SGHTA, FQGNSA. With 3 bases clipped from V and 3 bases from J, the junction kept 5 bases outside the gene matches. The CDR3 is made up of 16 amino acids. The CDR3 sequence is CASSLGTGGADYGYTF. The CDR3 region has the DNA TGTGCCAGCAGCTTGGGGACAGGGGGCGCTGACTATGGCTACACCTTC.

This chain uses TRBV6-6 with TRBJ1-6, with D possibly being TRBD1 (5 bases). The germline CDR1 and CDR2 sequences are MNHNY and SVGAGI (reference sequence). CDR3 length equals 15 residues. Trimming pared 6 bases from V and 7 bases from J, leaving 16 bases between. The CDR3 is CASRPHDRLNSPLHF. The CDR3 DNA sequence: TGTGCCAGCAGGCCACACGACAGACTCAATTCACCCCTCCACTTT.

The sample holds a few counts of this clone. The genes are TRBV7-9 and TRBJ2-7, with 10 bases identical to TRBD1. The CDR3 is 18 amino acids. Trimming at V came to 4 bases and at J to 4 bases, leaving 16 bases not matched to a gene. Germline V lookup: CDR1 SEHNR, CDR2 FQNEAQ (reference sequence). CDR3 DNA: TGTGCCAGCAGCTCAACGAAGGCGGGACAGGGGTCTTATTACGAGCAGTACTTC. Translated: CASSSTKAGQGSYYEQYF.

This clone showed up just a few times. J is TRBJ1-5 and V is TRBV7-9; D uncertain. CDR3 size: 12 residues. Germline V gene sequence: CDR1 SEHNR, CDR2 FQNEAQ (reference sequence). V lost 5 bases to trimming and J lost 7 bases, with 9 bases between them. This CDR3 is CASSLGDQPQHF. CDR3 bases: TGTGCCAGCAGCCTCGGAGACCAGCCCCAGCATTTT.

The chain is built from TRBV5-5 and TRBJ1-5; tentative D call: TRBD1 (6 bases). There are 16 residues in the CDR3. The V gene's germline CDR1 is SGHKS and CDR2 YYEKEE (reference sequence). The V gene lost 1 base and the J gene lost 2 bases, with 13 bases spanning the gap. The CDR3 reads CASSLPTGEGNQPQHF. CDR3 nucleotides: TGTGCCAGCAGCTTGCCGACAGGAGAAGGCAATCAGCCCCAGCATTTT.